These T cell receptor beta chains were read from a single sample in a study of regulatory T cells in long-lasting Graves disease. TCRdb independently ran MiXCR on the multiplex PCR reads; one entry per CDR3 protein. The sample yields about 420,000 distinct CDR3 sequences, around 24% seen once. This specimen was peripheral blood mononuclear cells (PBMCs), taken when the disease was refractory, from a patient treated with antithyroid drugs. These receptor sequences come from a female donor with Graves disease. CDR3s include the opening cysteine and the closing phenylalanine or tryptophan. A D gene is named only where the DNA matches it firmly. The size entry is marked missing in some rows and otherwise reads once, few, many or a size class.

d_gene	abundance	j_gene	v_gene	CDR3aa	CDR3nt
NA	many	TRBJ1-5	TRBV28	CASKGYSGKTNQPQHF	TGTGCCAGCAAGGGGTATTCAGGGAAGACCAATCAGCCCCAGCATTTT
TRBD2	many	TRBJ2-5	TRBV7-2	CASSRSGSRETQYF	TGTGCCAGCAGCAGAAGCGGGAGTCGGGAGACCCAGTACTTC
NA	NA	TRBJ1-2	TRBV3-1	CASSQGRTAYLYGYTF	TGTGCCAGCAGCCAAGGGAGGACAGCCTATCTCTATGGCTACACCTTC
NA	many	TRBJ2-1	TRBV27	CASSPPGGRQNEQFF	TGTGCCAGCAGTCCCCCCGGGGGCCGGCAGAATGAGCAGTTCTTC
NA	NA	TRBJ2-7	TRBV7-3	CASSLIGDTRHEQYF	TGTGCCAGCAGCTTAATAGGGGACACACGCCACGAGCAGTACTTC
NA	many	TRBJ2-3	TRBV20-1	CSANRDSTDTQYF	TGCAGTGCTAACCGGGACAGCACAGATACGCAGTATTTT
TRBD2	NA	TRBJ2-1	TRBV12-3/TRBV12-4	CASSLRGTQFF	TGTGCCAGCAGTTTGCGGGGGACGCAGTTCTTC
NA	NA	TRBJ2-7	TRBV7-2	CASSLLILQGKGEQYF	TGTGCCAGCAGCTTATTAATACTACAGGGAAAGGGCGAGCAGTACTTC
NA	NA	TRBJ2-2	TRBV5-6	CASSSTRSNTGELFF	TGTGCCAGCAGCTCAACACGATCGAACACCGGGGAGCTGTTTTTT
NA	many	TRBJ2-7	TRBV6-1	CASSDPRRIYEQYF	TGTGCCAGCAGTGATCCTCGTCGGATCTACGAGCAGTACTTC
NA	few	TRBJ2-4	TRBV24-1	CATSDANTGAKNIQYF	TGTGCCACCAGTGATGCGAATACCGGGGCCAAAAACATTCAGTACTTC
TRBD2	NA	TRBJ2-5	TRBV12-3/TRBV12-4	CASTSLAGVGETQYF	TGTGCCAGCACCTCACTAGCGGGAGTGGGAGAGACCCAGTACTTC
NA	many	TRBJ1-2	TRBV20-1	CSARLDNYGYTF	TGCAGTGCTCGCCTAGACAACTATGGCTACACCTTC
NA	many	TRBJ2-7	TRBV7-3	CASSSGLHGEQYF	TGTGCCAGCAGCTCGGGACTTCACGGCGAGCAGTACTTC
NA	few	TRBJ2-5	TRBV5-8	CASSQSLGETQYF	TGTGCCAGCAGCCAATCCCTCGGAGAGACCCAGTACTTC
NA	NA	TRBJ2-6	TRBV5-4	CASSFPPTRGSGANVLTF	TGTGCCAGCAGCTTTCCCCCGACGAGAGGATCTGGGGCCAACGTCCTGACTTTC
NA	NA	TRBJ2-5	TRBV24-1	CATSDLPATRGEETQYF	TGTGCCACCAGTGATTTACCAGCAACTAGGGGCGAAGAGACCCAGTACTTC
NA	many	TRBJ2-2	TRBV4-1	CASSHGTRGAGTGELFF	TGCGCCAGCAGCCACGGCACGAGGGGGGCGGGCACCGGGGAGCTGTTTTTT
NA	NA	TRBJ2-5	TRBV7-7	CASSLGLVETQYF	TGTGCCAGCAGCTTGGGGCTAGTGGAGACCCAGTACTTC
TRBD2	NA	TRBJ2-7	TRBV12-3/TRBV12-4	CASSREGRSYEQYF	TGTGCCAGCAGTAGGGAGGGCCGATCCTACGAGCAGTACTTC
TRBD1	many	TRBJ1-1	TRBV29-1	CSVDQGDTQNTEAFF	TGCAGCGTTGACCAGGGGGACACTCAGAACACTGAAGCTTTCTTT
NA	many	TRBJ2-7	TRBV19	CASGKGSEQYF	TGTGCCAGTGGCAAGGGTTCCGAGCAGTACTTC
TRBD1	NA	TRBJ2-7	TRBV5-8	CASSVRDRVFEQYF	TGTGCCAGCAGCGTCCGGGACAGGGTCTTCGAGCAGTACTTC
NA	NA	TRBJ2-6	TRBV29-1	CSVEDGWPSGANVLTF	TGCAGCGTTGAAGACGGATGGCCCTCTGGGGCCAACGTCCTGACTTTC
NA	many	TRBJ1-1	TRBV30	CAWTTGSRLNTEAFF	TGTGCCTGGACCACAGGGTCCCGACTGAACACTGAAGCTTTCTTT
NA	NA	TRBJ1-1	TRBV28	CASRPPIGGETEAFF	TGTGCCAGCAGACCCCCTATCGGGGGGGAGACTGAAGCTTTCTTT
NA	NA	TRBJ2-1	TRBV2	CASSVYGSYNEQFF	TGTGCCAGCAGTGTCTACGGCTCCTACAATGAGCAGTTCTTC
NA	many	TRBJ1-1	TRBV9	CASSVEGNTEAFF	TGTGCCAGCAGCGTAGAGGGGAACACTGAAGCTTTCTTT
NA	few	TRBJ1-2	TRBV7-8	CASSRDVLGGGYTF	TGTGCCAGCAGCCGAGACGTCCTAGGGGGAGGCTACACCTTC
NA	many	TRBJ2-7	TRBV7-3	CASSFYVGSSYEQYF	TGTGCCAGCAGCTTTTACGTGGGGAGTTCCTACGAGCAGTACTTC
TRBD1	few	TRBJ2-4	TRBV12-3/TRBV12-4	CASSLTGTGGNIQYF	TGTGCCAGCAGCCTAACCGGGACAGGGGGAAACATTCAGTACTTC
TRBD2	many	TRBJ2-7	TRBV11-3	CASSTSGTSYEQYF	TGTGCCAGCAGCACTAGCGGGACCTCCTACGAGCAGTACTTC
TRBD1	NA	TRBJ1-2	TRBV18	CASSPPQGLANGYTF	TGTGCCAGCTCACCTCCACAGGGGCTGGCTAATGGCTACACCTTC
NA	NA	TRBJ2-7	TRBV29-1	CSALGRLNYEQYF	TGCAGCGCGCTGGGGCGGCTGAACTACGAGCAGTACTTC
NA	few	TRBJ2-7	TRBV5-1	CASSFGDGSTYEQYF	TGCGCCAGCAGCTTTGGTGACGGATCTACCTACGAGCAGTACTTC
NA	NA	TRBJ1-2	TRBV7-2	CASSLIHRGAHNYGYTF	TGTGCCAGCAGCTTAATTCATCGAGGGGCCCACAACTATGGCTACACCTTC
TRBD1	NA	TRBJ2-2	TRBV9	CASSGGTGNTGELFF	TGTGCCAGCAGCGGGGGGACAGGGAACACCGGGGAGCTGTTTTTT
NA	NA	TRBJ1-2	TRBV19	CATRSRDGYTF	TGTGCCACTCGCAGCCGAGATGGCTACACCTTC
NA	few	TRBJ2-1	TRBV7-2	CASSPSGGGYNEQFF	TGTGCCAGCAGCCCAAGTGGGGGAGGCTACAATGAGCAGTTCTTC
TRBD2	many	TRBJ2-7	TRBV7-2	CASSLGLAGGTYEQYF	TGTGCCAGCAGTTTAGGTTTAGCGGGGGGGACCTACGAGCAGTACTTC
TRBD1	NA	TRBJ1-5	TRBV6-1	CASSRKSQGARSNQPQHF	TGTGCCAGCAGTCGCAAATCACAGGGGGCGCGTAGCAATCAGCCCCAGCATTTT
NA	NA	TRBJ1-1	TRBV5-1	CATPGWGTEAFF	TGCGCGACCCCGGGTTGGGGGACTGAAGCTTTCTTT
NA	NA	TRBJ2-5	TRBV20-1	CSARTTRWETQYF	TGCAGTGCTAGAACTACTAGGTGGGAGACCCAGTACTTC
NA	few	TRBJ1-2	TRBV3-1	CASSLGSIRAGYTF	TGTGCCAGCAGCCTTGGGAGCATTCGGGCTGGCTACACCTTC
TRBD2	few	TRBJ2-7	TRBV10-3	CAISEPLAGGSYEQYF	TGTGCCATCAGTGAGCCACTAGCGGGAGGGTCCTACGAGCAGTACTTC
TRBD1	NA	TRBJ1-5	TRBV27	CAGSLFGGDRGQPQHF	TGTGCCGGCAGTTTATTCGGGGGGGACAGGGGTCAGCCCCAGCATTTT
NA	NA	TRBJ2-5	TRBV7-9	CASSPRVPIQETQYF	TGTGCCAGCAGCCCCCGGGTCCCGATCCAAGAGACCCAGTACTTC
NA	many	TRBJ1-5	TRBV20-1	CSARDVKGRSNQPQHF	TGCAGTGCTAGAGATGTCAAGGGGCGCAGCAATCAGCCCCAGCATTTT
NA	NA	TRBJ2-7	TRBV7-9	CASSLQGFEQYF	TGTGCCAGCAGTCTACAGGGTTTCGAGCAGTACTTC
NA	many	TRBJ1-5	TRBV2	CASSAFGTLGQPQHF	TGTGCCAGCAGTGCCTTCGGGACGCTAGGGCAGCCCCAGCATTTT